This T cell receptor (beta chain) was sequenced during a study of cytomegalovirus exposure and HLA in healthy donors. Study-level results: In a later analysis, HLA-associated beta chains showed higher expansion and lower generation probabilities than comparable chains. Later analysis identified several of the most significant clusters that appeared linked to common viral pathogens. Later on, an analysis showed TCR association rates differing by HLA locus, with DRB1 the most and HLA-C the fewest.

As to this clone: Its antigen is not known.

Donors likely had unrecorded immune exposures despite being nominally healthy when sampled. The study ran its PCR with 60 Vbeta and 13 Jbeta primers. Repertoires were generated with immunoSEQ multiplex PCR, while TCRdb's copy carries only in-frame clones and drops some. The sample consists of about 180,000 clones, approximately 80% of them appearing once. Sequencing was done on a sample of PBMCs. This receptor was identified in a man in his sixties in good health and CMV-seronegative.

The DNA of the CDR3 is TGTGCCAGCAGGGACAGGGGGATCTATGGCTACACCTTC. It specifies CASRDRGIYGYTF. J is TRBJ1-2 and V is TRBV6-5; TRBD1 matches at 10 bases. The CDR3 is 13 residues long. Germline CDR1 reads MNHEY; CDR2 reads SVGAGI. With V trimmed by 6 bases and J by 4 bases, 2 bases remained unmatched.